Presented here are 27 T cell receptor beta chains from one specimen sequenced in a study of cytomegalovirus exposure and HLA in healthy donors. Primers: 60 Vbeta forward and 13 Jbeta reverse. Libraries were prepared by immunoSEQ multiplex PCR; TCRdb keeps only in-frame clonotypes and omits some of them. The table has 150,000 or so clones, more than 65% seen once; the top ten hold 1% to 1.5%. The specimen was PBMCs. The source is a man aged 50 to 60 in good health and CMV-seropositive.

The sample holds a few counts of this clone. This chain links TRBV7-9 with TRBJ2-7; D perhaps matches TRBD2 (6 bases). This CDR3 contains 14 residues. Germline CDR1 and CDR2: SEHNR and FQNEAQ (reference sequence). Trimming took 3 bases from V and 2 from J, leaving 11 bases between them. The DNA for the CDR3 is TGTGCCAGCAGCTTGGGAGGCGATCCCTACGAGCAGTACTTC. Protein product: CASSLGGDPYEQYF.

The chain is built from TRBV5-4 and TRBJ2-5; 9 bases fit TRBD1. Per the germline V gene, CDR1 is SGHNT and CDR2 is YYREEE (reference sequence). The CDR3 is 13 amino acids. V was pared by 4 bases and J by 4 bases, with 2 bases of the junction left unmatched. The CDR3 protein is CASSRDRVETQYF. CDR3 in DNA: TGTGCCAGCAGCCGGGACAGGGTAGAGACCCAGTACTTC.

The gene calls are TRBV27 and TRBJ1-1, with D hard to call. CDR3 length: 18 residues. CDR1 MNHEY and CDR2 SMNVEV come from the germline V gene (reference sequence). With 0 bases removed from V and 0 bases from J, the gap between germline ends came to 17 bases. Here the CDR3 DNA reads TGTGCCAGCAGTTTATCGTTGGGAGGAGTAAGTATGAACACTGAAGCTTTCTTT. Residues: CASSLSLGGVSMNTEAFF.

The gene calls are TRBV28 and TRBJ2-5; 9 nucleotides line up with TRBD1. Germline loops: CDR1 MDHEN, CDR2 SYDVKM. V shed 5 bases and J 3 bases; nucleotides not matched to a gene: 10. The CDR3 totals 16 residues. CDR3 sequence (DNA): TGTGCCAGCAGTATACCACAGGGGGCGCCAAAAGAGACCCAGTACTTC. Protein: CASSIPQGAPKETQYF. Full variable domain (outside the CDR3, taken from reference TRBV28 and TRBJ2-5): DVKVTQSSRYLVKRTGEKVFLECVQDMDHENMFWYRQDPGLGLRLIYFSYDVKMKEKGDIPEGYSVSREKKERFSLILESASTNQTSMYLCASSIPQGAPKETQYFGPGTRLLVL.

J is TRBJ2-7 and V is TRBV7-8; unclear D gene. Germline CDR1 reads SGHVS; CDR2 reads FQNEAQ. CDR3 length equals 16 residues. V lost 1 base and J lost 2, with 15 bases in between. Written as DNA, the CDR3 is TGTGCCAGCAGCTTAGAAACCAGACGAACTACCTACGAGCAGTACTTC. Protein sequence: CASSLETRRTTYEQYF.

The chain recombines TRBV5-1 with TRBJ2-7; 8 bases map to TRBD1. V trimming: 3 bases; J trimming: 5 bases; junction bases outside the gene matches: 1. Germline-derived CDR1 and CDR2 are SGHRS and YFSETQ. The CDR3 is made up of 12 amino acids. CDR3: CASSSTGDEQYF. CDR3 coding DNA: TGCGCCAGCAGCTCGACAGGGGACGAGCAGTACTTC.

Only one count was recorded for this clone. The CDR3 DNA reads as TGTGCCAGCAGTCCACCTACTAGCTACGAGCAGTACTTC. It encodes CASSPPTSYEQYF. The chain carries TRBV28 and TRBJ2-7, with a weak D call TRBD2 (5 bases). CDR3 size: 13 residues. CDR1 is MDHEN, CDR2 SYDVKM, per germline. V was clipped by 5 bases and J by 3 bases, with 11 bases between them.

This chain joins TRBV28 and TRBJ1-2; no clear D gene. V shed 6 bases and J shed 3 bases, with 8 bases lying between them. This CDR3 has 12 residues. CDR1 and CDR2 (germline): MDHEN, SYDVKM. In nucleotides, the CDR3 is TGTGCCAGCAGGGGAGGGCACTATGGCTACACCTTC. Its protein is CASRGGHYGYTF.

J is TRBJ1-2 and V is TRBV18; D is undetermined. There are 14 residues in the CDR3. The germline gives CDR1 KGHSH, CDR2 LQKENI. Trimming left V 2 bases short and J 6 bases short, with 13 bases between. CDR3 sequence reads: CASSPGTLKNGYTF. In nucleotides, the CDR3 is TGTGCCAGCTCACCAGGCACCCTGAAAAATGGCTACACCTTC.

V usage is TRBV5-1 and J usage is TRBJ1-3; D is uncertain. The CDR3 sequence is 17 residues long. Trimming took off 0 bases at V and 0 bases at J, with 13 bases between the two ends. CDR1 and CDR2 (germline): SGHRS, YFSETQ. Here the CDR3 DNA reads TGCGCCAGCAGCTTGGGGGCTCGTCCGGACTCTGGAAACACCATATATTTT. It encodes CASSLGARPDSGNTIYF.

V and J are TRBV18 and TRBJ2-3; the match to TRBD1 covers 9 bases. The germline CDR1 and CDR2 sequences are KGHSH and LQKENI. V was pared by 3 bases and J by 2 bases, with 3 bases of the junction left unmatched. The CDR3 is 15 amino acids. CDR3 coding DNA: TGTGCCAGCTCACCCCGGGACAGGGCCACAGATACGCAGTATTTT. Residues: CASSPRDRATDTQYF. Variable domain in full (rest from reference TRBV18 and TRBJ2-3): NAGVMQNPRHLVRRRGQEARLRCSPMKGHSHVYWYRQLPEEGLKFMVYLQKENIIDESGMPKERFSAEFPKEGPSILRIQQVVRGDSAAYFCASSPRDRATDTQYFGPGTRLTVL.

Here the CDR3 reads CASSARNRVDYGYTF. Here the CDR3 DNA reads TGTGCCAGCAGTGCCCGAAACAGGGTGGACTATGGCTACACCTTC. The V call is TRBV6-1, the J call TRBJ1-2, with a weak D call TRBD1 (6 bases). This CDR3 spans 15 amino acids. From germline, CDR1 is MNHNS and CDR2 SASEGT. V was clipped by 4 bases and J by 3 bases, with 15 bases between them.

CDR3 nucleotides: TGTGCCAGCAGCTGGTTCGGGATTACGGGTACCGGGGAGCTGTTTTTT. Translation: CASSWFGITGTGELFF. This sequence joins TRBV13 and TRBJ2-2, with a possible D match to TRBD2 (5 bases). The CDR3 consists of 16 residues. Germline-derived CDR1 and CDR2 are PRHDT and FYEKMQ (reference sequence). The V gene lost 4 bases and the J gene lost 5 bases, with 17 bases spanning the gap. The full variable domain, with the rest looked up from reference TRBV13 and TRBJ2-2, is AAGVIQSPRHLIKEKRETATLKCYPIPRHDTVYWYQQGPGQDPQFLISFYEKMQSDKGSIPDRFSAQQFSDYHSELNMSSLELGDSALYFCASSWFGITGTGELFFGEGSRLTVL.

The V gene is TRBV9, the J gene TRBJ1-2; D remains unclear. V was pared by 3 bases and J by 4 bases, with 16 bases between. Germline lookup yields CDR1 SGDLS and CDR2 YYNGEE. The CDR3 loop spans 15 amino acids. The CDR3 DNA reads TGTGCCAGCAGCGGGTCCGCGGATACGGGCTATGGCTACACCTTC. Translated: CASSGSADTGYGYTF.

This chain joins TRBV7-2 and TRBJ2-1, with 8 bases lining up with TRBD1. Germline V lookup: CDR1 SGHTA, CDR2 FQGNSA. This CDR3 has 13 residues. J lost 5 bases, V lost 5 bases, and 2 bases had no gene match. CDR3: CASSPDRDNEQFF. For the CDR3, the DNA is TGTGCCAGCAGCCCGGACAGGGACAATGAGCAGTTCTTC. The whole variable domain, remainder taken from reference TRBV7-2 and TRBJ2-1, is GAGVSQSPSNKVTEKGKDVELRCDPISGHTALYWYRQSLGQGLEFLIYFQGNSAPDKSGLPSDRFSAERTGGSVSTLTIQRTQQEDSAVYLCASSPDRDNEQFFGPGTRLTVL.

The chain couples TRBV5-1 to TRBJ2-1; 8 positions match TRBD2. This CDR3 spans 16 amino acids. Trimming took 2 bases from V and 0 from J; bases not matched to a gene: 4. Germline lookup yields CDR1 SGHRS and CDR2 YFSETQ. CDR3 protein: CASSFQAGASYNEQFF. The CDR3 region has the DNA TGCGCCAGCAGCTTTCAAGCGGGAGCCTCCTACAATGAGCAGTTCTTC.

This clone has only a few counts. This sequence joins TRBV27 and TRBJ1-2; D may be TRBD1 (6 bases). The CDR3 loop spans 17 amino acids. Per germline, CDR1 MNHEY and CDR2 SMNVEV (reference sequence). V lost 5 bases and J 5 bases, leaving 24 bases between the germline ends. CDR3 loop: CASSLYPPTGRGYGYTF. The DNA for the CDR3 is TGTGCCAGCAGTCTTTACCCGCCCACAGGGCGCGGGTATGGCTACACCTTC.

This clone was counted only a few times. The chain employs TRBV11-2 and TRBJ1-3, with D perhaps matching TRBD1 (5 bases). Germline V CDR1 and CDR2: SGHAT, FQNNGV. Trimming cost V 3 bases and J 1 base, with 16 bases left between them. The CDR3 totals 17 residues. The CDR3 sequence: CASSFFGGGRSGNTIYF. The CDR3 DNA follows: TGTGCCAGCAGCTTCTTTGGGGGGGGGAGATCTGGAAACACCATATATTTT.

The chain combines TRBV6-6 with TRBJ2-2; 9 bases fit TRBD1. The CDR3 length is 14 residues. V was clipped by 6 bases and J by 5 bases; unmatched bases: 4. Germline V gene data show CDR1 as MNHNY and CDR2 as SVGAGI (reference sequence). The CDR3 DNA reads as TGTGCCAGCAGGACGGACAGGGGAACCGGGGAGCTGTTTTTT. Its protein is CASRTDRGTGELFF.

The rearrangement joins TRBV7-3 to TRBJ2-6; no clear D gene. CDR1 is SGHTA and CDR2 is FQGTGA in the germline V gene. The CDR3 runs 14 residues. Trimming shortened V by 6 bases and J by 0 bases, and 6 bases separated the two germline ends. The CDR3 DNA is TGTGCCAGCAGAAGAGACTCTGGGGCCAACGTCCTGACTTTC. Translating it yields CASRRDSGANVLTF.

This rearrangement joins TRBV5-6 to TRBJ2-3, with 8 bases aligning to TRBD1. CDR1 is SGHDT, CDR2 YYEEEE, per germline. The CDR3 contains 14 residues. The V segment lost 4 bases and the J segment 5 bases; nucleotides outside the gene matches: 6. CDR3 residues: CASSTGTGIDTQYF. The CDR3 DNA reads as TGTGCCAGCAGCACCGGGACAGGTATAGATACGCAGTATTTT.

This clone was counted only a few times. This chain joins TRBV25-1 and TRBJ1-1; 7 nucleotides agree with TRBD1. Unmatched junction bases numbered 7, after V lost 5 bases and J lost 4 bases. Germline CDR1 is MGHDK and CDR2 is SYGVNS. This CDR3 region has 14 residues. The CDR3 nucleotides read TGTGCCAGCAGTCTACAGGGGTCGGGCACTGAAGCTTTCTTT. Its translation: CASSLQGSGTEAFF.

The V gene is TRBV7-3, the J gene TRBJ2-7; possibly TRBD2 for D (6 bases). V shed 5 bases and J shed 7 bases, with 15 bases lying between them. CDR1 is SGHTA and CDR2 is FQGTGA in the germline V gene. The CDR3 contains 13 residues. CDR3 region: CASSRGTQEEQYF. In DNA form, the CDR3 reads TGTGCCAGCAGCCGGGGGACCCAGGAGGAGCAGTACTTC.

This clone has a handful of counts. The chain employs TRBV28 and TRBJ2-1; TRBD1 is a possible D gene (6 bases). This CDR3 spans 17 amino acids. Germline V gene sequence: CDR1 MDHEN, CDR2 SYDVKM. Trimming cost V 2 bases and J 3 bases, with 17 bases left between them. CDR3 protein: CASSLGLDSPNYNEQFF. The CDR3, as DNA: TGTGCCAGCAGTTTAGGTCTGGACAGTCCGAACTACAATGAGCAGTTCTTC.

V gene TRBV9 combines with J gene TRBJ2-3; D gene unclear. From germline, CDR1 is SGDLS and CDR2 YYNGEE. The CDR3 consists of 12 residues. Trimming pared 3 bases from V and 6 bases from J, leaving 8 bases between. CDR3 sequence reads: CASSGDWDTQYF. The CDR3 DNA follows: TGTGCCAGCAGCGGTGACTGGGATACGCAGTATTTT.

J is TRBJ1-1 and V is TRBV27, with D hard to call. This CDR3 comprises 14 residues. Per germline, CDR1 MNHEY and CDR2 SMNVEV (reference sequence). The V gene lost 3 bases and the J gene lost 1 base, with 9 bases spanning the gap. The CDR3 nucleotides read TGTGCCAGCAGTTTTGGCGGAGGGAACACTGAAGCTTTCTTT. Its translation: CASSFGGGNTEAFF.

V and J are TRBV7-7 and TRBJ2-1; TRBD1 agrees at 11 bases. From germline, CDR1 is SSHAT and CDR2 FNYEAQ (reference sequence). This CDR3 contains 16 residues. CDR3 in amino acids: CAIAAPGTGGVYEQFF. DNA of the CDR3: TGTGCTATCGCGGCCCCCGGGACAGGGGGTGTGTATGAGCAGTTCTTC. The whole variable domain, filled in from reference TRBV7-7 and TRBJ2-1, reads GAGVSQSPRYKVTKRGQDVTLRCDPISSHATLYWYQQALGQGPEFLTYFNYEAQPDKSGLPSDRFSAERPEGSISTLTIQRTEQRDSAMYRCAIAAPGTGGVYEQFFGPGTRLTVL.